This T cell receptor (beta chain) came from a study of CD8 T cells in ankylosing spondylitis. TCR beta libraries were made by quantitative 5'-RACE with molecular barcodes. TCRdb called the 5' RACE reads again in MiXCR, with one record for every CDR3 protein. The sample lists nearly 350,000 distinct CDR3 sequences, roughly 14% occurring once. The trim removed 3 bases at V and 4 bases at J, leaving 19 bases unmatched. The CDR3 sequence is 19 residues long. The germline V gene has CDR1 SGHRS and CDR2 YFSETQ. The table lists this clonotype with many counts. Sequences were obtained from blood, either unsorted or a sorted T cell fraction (not recorded which). This TCR was sampled from a male donor with ankylosing spondylitis or in good health (not recorded which). The V and J genes are TRBV5-1 and TRBJ2-1, with TRBD2 identical over 7 bases. As DNA, the CDR3 is TGCGCCAGCAGCTCCCCGATAGCGGGTAGCTCTCAGACATACAATGAGCAGTTCTTC. It yields the protein CASSSPIAGSSQTYNEQFF. The whole variable domain, remainder taken from reference TRBV5-1 and TRBJ2-1, is KAGVTQTPRYLIKTRGQQVTLSCSPISGHRSVSWYQQTPGQGLQFLFEYFSETQRNKGNFPGRFSGRQFSNSRSEMNVSTLELGDSALYLCASSSPIAGSSQTYNEQFFGPGTRLTVL.